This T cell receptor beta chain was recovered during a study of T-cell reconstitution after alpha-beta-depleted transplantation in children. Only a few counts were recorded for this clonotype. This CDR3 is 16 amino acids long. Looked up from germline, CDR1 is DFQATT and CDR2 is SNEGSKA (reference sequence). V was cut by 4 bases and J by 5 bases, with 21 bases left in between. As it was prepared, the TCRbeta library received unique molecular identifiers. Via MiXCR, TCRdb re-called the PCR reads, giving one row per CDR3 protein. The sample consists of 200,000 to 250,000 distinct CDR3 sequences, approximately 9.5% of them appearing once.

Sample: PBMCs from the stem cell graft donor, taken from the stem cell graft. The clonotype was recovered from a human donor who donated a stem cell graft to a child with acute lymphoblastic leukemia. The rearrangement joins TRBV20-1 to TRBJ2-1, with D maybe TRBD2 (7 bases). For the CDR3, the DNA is TGCAGTGCTACTCGGGGGGCGTCCGGGGCCGACAATGAGCAGTTCTTC. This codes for CSATRGASGADNEQFF.